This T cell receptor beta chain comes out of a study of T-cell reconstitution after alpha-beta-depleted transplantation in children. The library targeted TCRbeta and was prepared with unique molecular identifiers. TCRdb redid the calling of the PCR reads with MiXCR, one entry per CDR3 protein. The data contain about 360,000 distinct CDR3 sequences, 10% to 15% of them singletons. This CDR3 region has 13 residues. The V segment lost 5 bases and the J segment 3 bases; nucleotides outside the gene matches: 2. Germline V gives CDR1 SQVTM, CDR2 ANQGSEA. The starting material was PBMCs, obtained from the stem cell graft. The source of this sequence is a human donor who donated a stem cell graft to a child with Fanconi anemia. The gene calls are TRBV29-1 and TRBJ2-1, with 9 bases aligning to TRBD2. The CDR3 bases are TGCAGCGTTCTTAGCGGGGGCTACAATGAGCAGTTCTTC. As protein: CSVLSGGYNEQFF.